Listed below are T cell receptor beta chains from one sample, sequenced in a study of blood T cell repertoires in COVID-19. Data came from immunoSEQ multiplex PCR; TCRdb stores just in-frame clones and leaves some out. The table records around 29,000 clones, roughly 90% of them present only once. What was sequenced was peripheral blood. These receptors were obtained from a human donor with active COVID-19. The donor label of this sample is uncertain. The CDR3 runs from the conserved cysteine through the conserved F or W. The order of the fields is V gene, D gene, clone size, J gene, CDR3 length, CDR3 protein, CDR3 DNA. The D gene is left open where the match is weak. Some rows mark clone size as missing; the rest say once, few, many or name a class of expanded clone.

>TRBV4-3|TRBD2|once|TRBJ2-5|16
CASSQRSGGAGETQYF
TGCGCCAGCAGCCAGAGGAGCGGGGGGGCCGGGGAGACCCAGTACTTC
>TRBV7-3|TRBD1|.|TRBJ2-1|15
CASSSDRVSRNEQFF
TGTGCCAGCAGCTCCGACAGGGTTAGTCGCAATGAGCAGTTCTTC
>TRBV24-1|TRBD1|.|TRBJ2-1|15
CATSVAGTGANEQFF
TGTGCCACCAGTGTTGCCGGGACAGGGGCCAATGAGCAGTTCTTC
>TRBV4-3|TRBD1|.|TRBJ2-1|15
CASSHGGQGAREQFF
TGCGCCAGCAGCCACGGAGGGCAGGGGGCGAGGGAGCAGTTCTTC
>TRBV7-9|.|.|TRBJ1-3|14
CASSSGGSGNTIYF
TGTGCCAGCAGCTCGGGAGGATCTGGAAACACCATATATTTT
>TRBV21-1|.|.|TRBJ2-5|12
CASRKRQETQYF
TGTGCCAGCAGAAAACGCCAAGAGACCCAGTACTTC
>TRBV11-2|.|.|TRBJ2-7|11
CASSSVYEQYF
TGTGCCAGCAGCTCCGTCTACGAGCAGTACTTC
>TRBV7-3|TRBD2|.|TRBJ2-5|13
CASRIAGEETQYF
TGTGCCAGCAGGATAGCGGGGGAAGAGACCCAGTACTTC
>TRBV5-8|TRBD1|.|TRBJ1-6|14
CASSPDRVGSPLHF
TGTGCCAGCAGCCCCGACAGGGTGGGGTCACCTCTCCACTTT
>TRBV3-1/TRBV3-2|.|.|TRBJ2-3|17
CASSPLGGGRGTDTQYF
TGTGCCAGCAGCCCACTGGGGGGGGGCCGGGGCACAGATACGCAGTATTTT
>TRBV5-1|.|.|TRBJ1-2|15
CASSLGWGGSYGYTF
TGCGCCAGCAGCTTGGGCTGGGGGGGCAGCTATGGCTACACCTTC
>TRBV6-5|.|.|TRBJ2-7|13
CASSLQSSYEQYF
TGTGCCAGCAGCCTACAGAGCTCCTACGAGCAGTACTTC
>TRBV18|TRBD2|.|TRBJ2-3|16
CASSPRERGSRVAQYF
TGTGCCAGCTCACCACGAGAGCGGGGCTCCAGAGTGGCGCAGTATTTT
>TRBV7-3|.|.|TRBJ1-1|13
CASSYTPGGSAFF
TGTGCCAGCAGCTACACCCCCGGGGGGTCGGCTTTCTTT
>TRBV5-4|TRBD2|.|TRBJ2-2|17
CASPGGSRVRHTGELFF
TGTGCCAGTCCGGGGGGATCGAGGGTGAGACACACCGGGGAGCTGTTTTTT
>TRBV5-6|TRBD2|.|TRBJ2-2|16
CASSWTSGGNTGELFF
TGTGCCAGCAGCTGGACTAGCGGGGGGAACACCGGGGAGCTGTTTTTT
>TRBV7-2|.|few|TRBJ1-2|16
CASSLDRRTVSGGYTF
TGTGCCAGCAGCTTAGATAGACGGACGGTTTCGGGGGGCTACACCTTC
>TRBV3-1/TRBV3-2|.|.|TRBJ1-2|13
CASSLRQVAGYTF
TGTGCCAGCAGCCTCAGACAGGTTGCTGGCTACACCTTC
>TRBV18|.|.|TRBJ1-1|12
CASSPPGTEAFF
TGTGCCAGCTCACCGCCGGGAACTGAAGCTTTCTTT
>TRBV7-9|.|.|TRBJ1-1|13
CASSRGTLTEAFF
TGTGCCAGCAGCCGCGGGACCTTGACTGAAGCTTTCTTT
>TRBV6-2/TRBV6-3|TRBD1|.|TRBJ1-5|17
CASSPLQGYYSNQPQHF
TGTGCCAGCAGTCCACTACAGGGGTACTATAGCAATCAGCCCCAGCATTTT
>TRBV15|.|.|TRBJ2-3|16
CATSRDRQSSTDTQYF
TGTGCCACCAGCAGAGATAGACAGTCAAGCACAGATACGCAGTATTTT
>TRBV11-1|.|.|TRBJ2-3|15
CASSLQDFSTDTQYF
TGTGCCAGCAGCTTACAGGACTTTAGCACAGATACGCAGTATTTT
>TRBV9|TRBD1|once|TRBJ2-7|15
CASSASGTGLDEQYF
TGTGCCAGCAGCGCGAGCGGGACAGGGCTCGACGAGCAGTACTTC
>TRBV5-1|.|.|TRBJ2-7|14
CASSLGRVTYEQYF
TGCGCCAGCAGCTTAGGGCGGGTTACCTACGAGCAGTACTTC
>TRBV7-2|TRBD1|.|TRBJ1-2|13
CASSLQGAGGYTF
TGTGCCAGCAGCTTGCAGGGGGCAGGTGGCTACACCTTC
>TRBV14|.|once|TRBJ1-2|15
CASSQDRRPRYGYTF
TGTGCCAGCAGCCAAGACAGGCGACCTCGGTATGGCTACACCTTC
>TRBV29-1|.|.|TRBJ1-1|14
CSVCYGALNTEAFF
TGCAGCGTTTGCTACGGAGCCTTGAACACTGAAGCTTTCTTT
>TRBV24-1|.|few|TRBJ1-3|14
CATSDMESGNTIYF
TGTGCCACCAGTGATATGGAGTCTGGAAACACCATATATTTT
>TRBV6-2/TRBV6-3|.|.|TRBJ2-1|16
CASSSGGPSSYNEQFF
TGTGCCAGCAGTTCTGGAGGGCCTAGCTCCTACAATGAGCAGTTCTTC
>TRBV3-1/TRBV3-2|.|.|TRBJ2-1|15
CASSQDSGSYNEQFF
TGTGCCAGCAGCCAAGACTCCGGCTCCTACAATGAGCAGTTCTTC
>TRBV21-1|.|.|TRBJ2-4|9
CVSSPIQYF
TGTGTCAGCAGCCCAATTCAGTACTTC
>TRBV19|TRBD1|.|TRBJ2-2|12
CASTRGTGELFF
TGTGCCAGTACCAGGGGGACCGGGGAGCTGTTTTTT
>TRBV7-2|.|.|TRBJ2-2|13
CASSLGAPGELFF
TGTGCCAGCAGCTTAGGCGCCCCCGGGGAGCTGTTTTTT
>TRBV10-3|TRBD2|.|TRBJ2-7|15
CAISDASGGAGEQYF
TGTGCCATCAGTGACGCTAGCGGGGGGGCGGGAGAGCAGTACTTC
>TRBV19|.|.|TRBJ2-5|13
CASANSLQETQYF
TGTGCCAGTGCGAACAGCCTACAAGAGACCCAGTACTTC
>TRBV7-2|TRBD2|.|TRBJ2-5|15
CASSQGAGAWETQYF
TGTGCCAGCAGCCAGGGAGCGGGGGCGTGGGAGACCCAGTACTTC